This T cell receptor beta chain derives from a study of cytomegalovirus exposure and HLA in healthy donors. Regarding the study as a whole: A later analysis linked some 17,000 TCR beta sequences to HLA alleles at 0.05 false discovery rate.

V gave up 5 bases and J gave up 1 base, with 16 bases separating them. CDR1 and CDR2 from the germline V gene are MNHEY and SMNVEV (reference sequence). This CDR3 is built from 16 residues. The PCR employed 60 Vbeta primers together with 13 Jbeta primers. Clones were read by immunoSEQ multiplex PCR, and TCRdb kept only the in-frame ones, dropping some. The sample includes 200,000 or so clones, approximately 79% of them seen just once. Regarding this clone: Its antigen is as yet unknown.

The sequenced material came from PBMCs. The origin of this receptor is a man aged 18 to 29 in good health and CMV-seronegative. The chain combines TRBV27 with TRBJ2-3; a weak D match, TRBD2 (5 bases). The CDR3 coding sequence is TGTGCCAGCAGTCCCCTGAGCGGTTCGGGCACAGATACGCAGTATTTT. Amino acids: CASSPLSGSGTDTQYF.